Each of the 3 T cell receptor beta chains below was sequenced from the same sample in a study of blood T cells in healthy people across ages (dated by TCRdb to 2014 to 2015). Library creation used 5' RACE. The reads were generated on an Illumina HiSeq 2500. The second PCR ran for about 7 to 11 cycles and used a J-beta primer mix along with a sample-barcoded 5' primer. TCRdb reprocessed the public reads (quality trimming at Q25 with fastp, clone calling with MiXCR) and kept in-frame beta chains. Every distinct CDR3 protein forms one entry, paired with its most common genes and DNA. This sample lists just over 1 million distinct CDR3 sequences; more than 40% were detected once. Jointly, the top ten make up 15% to 20% of the sample. The sample consisted of blood. Receptors were obtained from a woman aged 60-70 years in good health.

This clonotype was seen many times. This chain connects TRBV7-2 to TRBJ1-2; no firm D call. Germline loops: CDR1 SGHTA, CDR2 FQGNSA. The CDR3 totals 13 residues. The germline V and J ends were trimmed by 0 bases and 0 bases, with 2 bases remaining between them. DNA for the CDR3: TGTGCCAGCAGCTTAGCGACTAACTATGGCTACACCTTC. It specifies CASSLATNYGYTF. The entire variable domain, with the rest obtained from reference TRBV7-2 and TRBJ1-2, is as follows: GAGVSQSPSNKVTEKGKDVELRCDPISGHTALYWYRQSLGQGLEFLIYFQGNSAPDKSGLPSDRFSAERTGGSVSTLTIQRTQQEDSAVYLCASSLATNYGYTFGSGTRLTVV.

V and J are TRBV20-1 and TRBJ1-2; D is unclear. Trimming took off 1 base at V and 0 bases at J, with 18 bases between the two ends. The CDR3 length is 17 residues. Germline V gives CDR1 DFQATT, CDR2 SNEGSKA (reference sequence). The CDR3 protein is CSARGYDDARTNYGYTF. CDR3 in DNA: TGCAGTGCTAGAGGTTACGATGACGCGCGTACTAACTATGGCTACACCTTC.

The genes are TRBV5-1 and TRBJ2-1; either TRBD1 or TRBD2 may supply D (6 bases each). Trimming took 1 base from V and 5 from J, leaving 10 bases between them. This CDR3 comprises 14 residues. Germline assignment: CDR1 SGHRS and CDR2 YFSETQ. The CDR3 coding sequence is TGCGCCAGCAGCTTGACGGGGGCGAACAATGAGCAGTTCTTC. This encodes CASSLTGANNEQFF.